A single sample is the source of the 5 T cell receptor beta chains below, sequenced in a study of OX40 agonist ivuxolimab in advanced cancers. Sequencing used immunoSEQ multiplex PCR; TCRdb keeps in-frame clones, though not all of them. The data hold over 50,000 clones, with 82% observed a single time. The specimen comprised CD4+ or CD8+ T cells sorted from blood, sampled in a trial of the OX40 agonist ivuxolimab. The receptors derive from an adult with an advanced solid tumor such as melanoma, head and neck, liver or kidney cancer.

V and J are TRBV7-2 and TRBJ1-2; 7 bases map to TRBD1. This CDR3 comprises 13 residues. CDR1 and CDR2 from the germline V gene are SGHTA and FQGNSA. V shed 6 bases and J 4 bases; nucleotides not matched to a gene: 5. CDR3 coding DNA: TGTGCCAGCAGGGAGACAGGGCCCTATGGCTACACCTTC. Translated, it gives CASRETGPYGYTF.

This clone has only a few counts. The gene calls are TRBV5-1 and TRBJ1-1, with D maybe TRBD1 (5 bases). Germline loops: CDR1 SGHRS, CDR2 YFSETQ. Trimming took off 4 bases at V and 5 bases at J, with 15 bases between the two ends. This CDR3 comprises 14 residues. Here the CDR3 reads CASSRRGEGTEAFF. CDR3 DNA: TGCGCCAGCAGCAGGCGGGGGGAGGGGACTGAAGCTTTCTTT.

This chain joins TRBV5-1 and TRBJ2-3; 12 nucleotides match TRBD2. CDR3 length: 16 residues. CDR1 and CDR2 from the germline V gene are SGHRS and YFSETQ. Germline trimming cut 0 bases from V and 5 bases from J; bases unmatched to any gene: 4. CDR3 loop: CASSLGLAGEVDTQYF. For the CDR3, the DNA is TGCGCCAGCAGCTTGGGACTAGCGGGGGAGGTAGATACGCAGTATTTT.

The V and J genes are TRBV11-3 and TRBJ2-7; tentative D call: TRBD2 (6 bases). This CDR3 has 14 residues. V lost 2 bases and J 0 bases, leaving 8 bases between the germline ends. Per germline, CDR1 SGHNT and CDR2 YENEEA. CDR3 in amino acids: CASSLNGGSYEQYF. CDR3 coding DNA: TGTGCCAGCAGCTTAAACGGGGGCTCCTACGAGCAGTACTTC.

The V and J genes are TRBV5-1 and TRBJ2-6; the D call may be TRBD1 or TRBD2 (5 bases each). Trimming took off 0 bases at V and 0 bases at J, with 10 bases between the two ends. Germline V gives CDR1 SGHRS, CDR2 YFSETQ. This CDR3 comprises 17 residues. Here the CDR3 reads CASSLEGRSSGANVLTF. In DNA, the CDR3 is TGCGCCAGCAGCTTGGAGGGACGGAGCTCTGGGGCCAACGTCCTGACTTTC.